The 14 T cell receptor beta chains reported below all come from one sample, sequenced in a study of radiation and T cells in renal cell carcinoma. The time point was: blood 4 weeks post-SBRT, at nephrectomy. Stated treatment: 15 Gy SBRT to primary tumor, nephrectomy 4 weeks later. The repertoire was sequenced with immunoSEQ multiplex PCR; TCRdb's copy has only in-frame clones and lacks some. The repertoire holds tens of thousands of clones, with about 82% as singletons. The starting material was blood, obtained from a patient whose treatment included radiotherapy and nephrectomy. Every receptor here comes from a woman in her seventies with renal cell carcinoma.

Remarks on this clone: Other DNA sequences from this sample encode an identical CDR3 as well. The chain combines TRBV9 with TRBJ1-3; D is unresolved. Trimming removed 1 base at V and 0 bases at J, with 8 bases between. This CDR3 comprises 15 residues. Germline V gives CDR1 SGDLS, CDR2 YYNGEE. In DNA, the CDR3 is TGTGCCAGCAGCGTATCCGCAAGCTCTGGAAACACCATATATTTT. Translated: CASSVSASSGNTIYF. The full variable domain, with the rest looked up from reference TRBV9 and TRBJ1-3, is DSGVTQTPKHLITATGQRVTLRCSPRSGDLSVYWYQQSLDQGLQFLIQYYNGEERAKGNILERFSAQQFPDLHSELNLSSLELGDSALYFCASSVSASSGNTIYFGEGSWLTVV.

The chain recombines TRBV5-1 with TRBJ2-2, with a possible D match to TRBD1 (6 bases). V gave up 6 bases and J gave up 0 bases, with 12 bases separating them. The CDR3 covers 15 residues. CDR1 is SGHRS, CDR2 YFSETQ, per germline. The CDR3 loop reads CASNPGQSNTGELFF. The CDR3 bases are TGCGCCAGCAACCCCGGACAGTCGAACACCGGGGAGCTGTTTTTT.

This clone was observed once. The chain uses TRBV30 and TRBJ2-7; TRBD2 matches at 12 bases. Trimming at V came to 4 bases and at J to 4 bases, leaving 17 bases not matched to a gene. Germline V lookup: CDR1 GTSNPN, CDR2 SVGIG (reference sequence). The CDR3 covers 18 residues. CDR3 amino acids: CAWNKAGASGRARYEQYF. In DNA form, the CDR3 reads TGTGCCTGGAACAAGGCCGGGGCTAGCGGGAGGGCCAGGTACGAGCAGTACTTC.

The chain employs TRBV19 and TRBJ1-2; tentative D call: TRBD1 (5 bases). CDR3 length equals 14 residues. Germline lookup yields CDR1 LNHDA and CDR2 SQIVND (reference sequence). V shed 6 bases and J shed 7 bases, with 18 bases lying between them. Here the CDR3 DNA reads TGTGCCAGTAGGACCGGACACCTCCAGGGTGGCTACACCTTC. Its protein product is CASRTGHLQGGYTF.

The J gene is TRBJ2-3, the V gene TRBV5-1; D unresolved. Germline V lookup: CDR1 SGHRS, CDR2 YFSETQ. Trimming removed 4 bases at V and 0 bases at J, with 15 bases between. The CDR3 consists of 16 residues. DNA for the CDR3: TGCGCCAGCAGCAGAGAGAGTGGAATCAGCACAGATACGCAGTATTTT. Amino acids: CASSRESGISTDTQYF.

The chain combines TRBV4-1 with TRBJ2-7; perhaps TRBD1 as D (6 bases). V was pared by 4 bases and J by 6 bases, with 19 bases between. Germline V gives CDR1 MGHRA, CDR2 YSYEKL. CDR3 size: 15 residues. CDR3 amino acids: CASSPRQASWSEQYF. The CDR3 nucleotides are TGCGCCAGCAGCCCTCGACAGGCTTCTTGGAGCGAGCAGTACTTC.

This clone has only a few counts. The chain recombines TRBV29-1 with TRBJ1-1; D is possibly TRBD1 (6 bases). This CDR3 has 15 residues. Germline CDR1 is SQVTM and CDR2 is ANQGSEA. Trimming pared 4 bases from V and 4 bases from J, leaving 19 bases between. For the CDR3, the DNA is TGCAGCGTTGTGTCCTGGGCAGGGGTGAGCACTGAAGCTTTCTTT. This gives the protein CSVVSWAGVSTEAFF. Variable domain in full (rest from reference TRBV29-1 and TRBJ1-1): SAVISQKPSRDICQRGTSLTIQCQVDSQVTMMFWYRQQPGQSLTLIATANQGSEATYESGFVIDKFPISRPNLTFSTLTVSNMSPEDSSIYLCSVVSWAGVSTEAFFGQGTRLTVV.

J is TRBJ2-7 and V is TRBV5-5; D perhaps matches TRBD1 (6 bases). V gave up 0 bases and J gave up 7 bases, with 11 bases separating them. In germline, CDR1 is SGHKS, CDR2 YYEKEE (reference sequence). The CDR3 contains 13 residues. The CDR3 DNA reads TGTGCCAGCAGCTTGGGTGATAGGGGGGAGCAGTACTTC. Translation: CASSLGDRGEQYF.

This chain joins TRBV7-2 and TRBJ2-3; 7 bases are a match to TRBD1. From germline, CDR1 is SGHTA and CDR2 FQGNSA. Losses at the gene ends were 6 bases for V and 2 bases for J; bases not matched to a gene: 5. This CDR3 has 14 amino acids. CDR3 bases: TGTGCCAGCAGAACGACAGGGTACACAGATACGCAGTATTTT. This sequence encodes CASRTTGYTDTQYF.

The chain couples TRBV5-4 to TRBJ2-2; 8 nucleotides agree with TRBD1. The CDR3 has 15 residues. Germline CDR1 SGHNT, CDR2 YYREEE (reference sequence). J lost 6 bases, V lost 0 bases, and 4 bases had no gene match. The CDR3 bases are TGTGCCAGCAGCTTGGCCGGACAGGGTGCCGGGGAGCTGTTTTTT. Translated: CASSLAGQGAGELFF.

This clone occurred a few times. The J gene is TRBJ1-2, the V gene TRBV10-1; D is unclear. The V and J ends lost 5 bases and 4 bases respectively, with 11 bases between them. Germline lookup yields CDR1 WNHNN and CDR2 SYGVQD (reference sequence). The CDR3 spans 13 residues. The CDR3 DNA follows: TGCGCCAGCAGTAATGACCGCTTCTATGGCTACACCTTC. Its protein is CASSNDRFYGYTF.

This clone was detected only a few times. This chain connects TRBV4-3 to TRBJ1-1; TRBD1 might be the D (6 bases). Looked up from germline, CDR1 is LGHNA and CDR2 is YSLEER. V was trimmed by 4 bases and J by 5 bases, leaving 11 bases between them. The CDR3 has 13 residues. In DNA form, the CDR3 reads TGCGCCAGCAGCCGCGAGAGGGGGACTGAAGCTTTCTTT. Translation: CASSRERGTEAFF.

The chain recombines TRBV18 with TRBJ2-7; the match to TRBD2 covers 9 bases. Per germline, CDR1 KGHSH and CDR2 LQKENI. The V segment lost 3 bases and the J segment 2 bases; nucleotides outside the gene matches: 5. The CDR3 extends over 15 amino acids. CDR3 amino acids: CASSPGLARTYEQYF. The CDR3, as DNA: TGTGCCAGCTCACCCGGACTAGCGAGGACCTACGAGCAGTACTTC.

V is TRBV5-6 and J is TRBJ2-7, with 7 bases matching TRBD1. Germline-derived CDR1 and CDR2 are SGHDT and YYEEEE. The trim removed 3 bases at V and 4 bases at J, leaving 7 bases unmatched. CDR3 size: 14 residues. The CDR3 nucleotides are TGTGCCAGCAGCTCCGCCGGGACAGAGTACGAGCAGTACTTC. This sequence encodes CASSSAGTEYEQYF.